This note documents a single T cell receptor (beta chain) sequence. This clone appeared a single time. The specificity of this receptor is unknown. The record has no base qualities; no much larger clone is one base away. Library preparation employed the immunoSEQ multiplex PCR assay. The source is immuneACCESS, and TCRdb retained only in-frame sequences with V and J called. Part of the clones is not carried over; for the studies checked, unresolved V genes explain less than half of this, and the remainder is unexplained. In this sample the table shows more than 65,000 clones, nearly 95% of which occur a single time. Approximately 0.4% of the sample lies in the top ten. The data were taken from a study of technical replicates of blood from four donors (dated by TCRdb to about 2017). CDR1 and CDR2 (SGDLS, YYNGEE) derive from the germline V gene. Deletion took 3 bases off V and 6 bases off J, with a span of 12 bases between the germline ends. The cysteine opens and the phenylalanine closes a CDR3 of 13 amino acids. Only the CDR3 portion is preserved as DNA: 39 bases, with reading frame beginning at the first base.

This receptor was taken from a human donor in good health. The material sequenced was T cells isolated from PBMCs. The rearranged segments are TRBV9 and TRBJ1-2; the D gene is perhaps TRBD1, on 5 matching bases. The bases read TGTGCCAGCAGCGGGGGGGGACGCAATGGCTACACCTTC. This sequence encodes CASSGGGRNGYTF. With the portions outside the CDR3 filled from the reference TRBV9 and TRBJ1-2 genes, the complete variable region becomes DSGVTQTPKHLITATGQRVTLRCSPRSGDLSVYWYQQSLDQGLQFLIQYYNGEERAKGNILERFSAQQFPDLHSELNLSSLELGDSALYFCASSGGGRNGYTFGSGTRLTVV.